The present TCR beta chain was sequenced within a study of blood T cell repertoires in COVID-19. Background on the study: The study drew acute and convalescent COVID-19 samples from the United States, Italy and Spain. T cells, B-cell-depleted T cells, or PBMCs supplied cDNA or gDNA.

V shed 6 bases and J 10 bases; nucleotides not matched to a gene: 7. Germline V gene lookup returns CDR1 MRHNA and CDR2 SNTAGT. The CDR3 sequence is 14 residues long. In the original analysis: Estimation of nucleated cell counts was performed using reference gene primer amplification. The assay was immunoSEQ multiplex PCR, and TCRdb's table has in-frame clones only and misses some. V, J and clone size derive from that table, while D and trimming were established from the DNA sequence. The top ten clones hold around 9.7% of a sample with about 80,000 clones, approximately 80% of them seen once. The chain is built from TRBV6-4 and TRBJ2-1; 12 nucleotides match TRBD1. Sample: peripheral blood. This TCR was recovered from a human donor in a cohort sampled during active COVID-19. The CDR3 DNA is TGTGCCAGCAGCCCGGGACAGGGGGCGGAGGAGCAGTTCTTC. Translated, it gives CASSPGQGAEEQFF.